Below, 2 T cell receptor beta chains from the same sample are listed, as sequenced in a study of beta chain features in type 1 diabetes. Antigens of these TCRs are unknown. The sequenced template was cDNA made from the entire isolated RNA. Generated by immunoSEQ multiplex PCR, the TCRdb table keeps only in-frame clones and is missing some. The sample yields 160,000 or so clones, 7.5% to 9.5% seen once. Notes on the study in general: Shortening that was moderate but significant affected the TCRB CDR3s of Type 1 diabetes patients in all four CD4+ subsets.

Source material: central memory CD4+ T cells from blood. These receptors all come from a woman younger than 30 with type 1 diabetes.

The CDR3 sequence is CARGQDRGPYEQYF. The DNA for the CDR3 is TGTGCCAGGGGGCAGGACAGGGGGCCCTACGAGCAGTACTTC. The V call is TRBV7-2, the J call TRBJ2-7; 11 positions agree with TRBD1. Germline assignment: CDR1 SGHTA and CDR2 FQGNSA. The CDR3 runs to 14 residues. V was pared by 9 bases and J by 2 bases, with 6 bases of the junction left unmatched.

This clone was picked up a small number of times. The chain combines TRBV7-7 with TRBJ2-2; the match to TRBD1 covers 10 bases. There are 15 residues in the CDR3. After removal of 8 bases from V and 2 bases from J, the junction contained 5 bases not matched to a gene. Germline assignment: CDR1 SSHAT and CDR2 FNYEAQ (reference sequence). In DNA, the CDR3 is TGTGCCAGCGGACAGGGGGTTGGTAACACCGGGGAGCTGTTTTTT. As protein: CASGQGVGNTGELFF.